The 19 T cell receptor beta chains below come from one sample, sequenced in a study of blood T cell repertoires in COVID-19. The assay was immunoSEQ multiplex PCR, and TCRdb's table has in-frame clones only and misses some. The repertoire has roughly 250,000 clones, approximately 91% of them found once; the top ten carry 0.95% to 1.5%. The specimen was PBMCs or T cells enriched from blood (not recorded which). The receptors were sampled from a human donor in a cohort exposed to, infected with or recovered from COVID-19 (not recorded which). The donor label of this sample is uncertain.

The rearrangement joins TRBV7-8 to TRBJ1-1, with D perhaps TRBD1 (5 bases). Looked up from germline, CDR1 is SGHVS and CDR2 is FQNEAQ. CDR3 length equals 15 residues. Trimming pared 5 bases from V and 4 bases from J, leaving 17 bases between. The CDR3 region has the DNA TGTGCCAGCAGCACATTCACAGGCTGGACCACTGAAGCTTTCTTT. Its translation is CASSTFTGWTTEAFF.

Of note for this clone: This sample includes further DNA sequences coding for the same CDR3. The chain combines TRBV10-3 with TRBJ1-1; no definite D call. CDR1 and CDR2 from the germline V gene are ENHRY and SYGVKD. Trimming cost V 6 bases and J 3 bases, with 5 bases left between them. The CDR3 is 11 amino acids. The CDR3 DNA reads TGTGCCATCAGCTCGGACACTGAAGCTTTCTTT. This sequence encodes CAISSDTEAFF.

The V call is TRBV30, the J call TRBJ2-3; D remains ambiguous. Trimming stripped 3 bases from V and 0 bases from J, with 13 bases between. Germline CDR1 GTSNPN, CDR2 SVGIG (reference sequence). This CDR3 has 15 residues. CDR3 nucleotides: TGTGCCTGGAGCCTTGGGCACACAAGCACAGATACGCAGTATTTT. It encodes CAWSLGHTSTDTQYF.

The chain employs TRBV15 and TRBJ2-7; 9 bases are a match to TRBD1. V lost 0 bases to trimming and J lost 5 bases; unmatched junction nucleotides: 8. The germline CDR1 and CDR2 sequences are LNHNV and YYDKDF (reference sequence). The CDR3 is 16 amino acids. The CDR3 DNA sequence: TGTGCCACCAGCAGAGATCACGGGACAGGGAGTAACGAGCAGTACTTC. Protein: CATSRDHGTGSNEQYF.

This chain links TRBV9 with TRBJ1-1; D is unresolved. Trimming cost V 0 bases and J 0 bases, with 9 bases left between them. The CDR3 sequence is 15 residues long. In germline, CDR1 is SGDLS, CDR2 YYNGEE. CDR3: CASSVGGSLNTEAFF. In DNA, the CDR3 is TGTGCCAGCAGCGTAGGCGGCAGCTTGAACACTGAAGCTTTCTTT.

The V and J genes are TRBV30 and TRBJ2-1; D is unclear. CDR1 is GTSNPN and CDR2 is SVGIG in the germline V gene (reference sequence). This CDR3 comprises 12 residues. The V end was cut by 3 bases, the J end by 4 bases, with 7 bases between. For the CDR3, the DNA is TGTGCCTGGAGATCGGGTTACAATGAGCAGTTCTTC. This sequence encodes CAWRSGYNEQFF. Looking up the rest from reference TRBV30 and TRBJ2-1 gives the full variable domain: SQTIHQWPATLVQPVGSPLSLECTVEGTSNPNLYWYRQAAGRGLQLLFYSVGIGQISSEVPQNLSASRPQDRQFILSSKKLLLSDSGFYLCAWRSGYNEQFFGPGTRLTVL.

This clone occurred a few times. The chain joins TRBV4-1 to TRBJ1-6, with a possible D match to TRBD1 (5 bases). The CDR3 loop spans 16 amino acids. V was pared by 0 bases and J by 2 bases, with 8 bases between. Per the germline V gene, CDR1 is MGHRA and CDR2 is YSYEKL. CDR3 region: CASSQDREAYNSPLHF. The CDR3 DNA reads as TGCGCCAGCAGCCAAGACAGGGAGGCCTATAATTCACCCCTCCACTTT.

This chain uses TRBV10-1 with TRBJ2-3; the D gene is possibly TRBD1 (6 bases). Between the trimmed V and J ends, which lost 5 bases and 6 bases, there was a span of 18 bases. Germline V gene data show CDR1 as WNHNN and CDR2 as SYGVQD (reference sequence). The CDR3 totals 15 residues. This CDR3 is CASSFAGTPDDTQYF. In DNA, the CDR3 is TGCGCCAGCAGTTTTGCCGGGACACCAGATGATACGCAGTATTTT.

The chain links TRBV2 to TRBJ1-6; a possible D gene is TRBD1 (6 bases). In germline, CDR1 is SNHLY, CDR2 FYNNEI. The CDR3 length is 16 residues. Deletions cut 8 bases from V and 3 bases from J, with 17 bases between. CDR3 coding DNA: TGTGCCAGCCAAAGGGAGACAGGCCACTATAATTCACCCCTCCACTTT. Amino acids: CASQRETGHYNSPLHF.

This sequence joins TRBV4-2 and TRBJ1-2, with D perhaps TRBD1 (6 bases). Deletions cut 0 bases from V and 2 bases from J, with 28 bases between. The CDR3 spans 21 residues. The V gene's germline CDR1 is LGHNA and CDR2 YNFKEQ. As DNA, the CDR3 is TGTGCCAGCAGCCAAGAGCCCCTAATTGGTACAGGGCGAATAGAGAACTATGGCTACACCTTC. It translates to CASSQEPLIGTGRIENYGYTF.

This chain links TRBV19 with TRBJ1-1; D uncertain. V was clipped by 3 bases and J by 1 base, with 9 bases between them. Germline V gene lookup returns CDR1 LNHDA and CDR2 SQIVND (reference sequence). The CDR3 is made up of 14 amino acids. The CDR3 region is CASSMVSGNTEAFF. In DNA, the CDR3 is TGTGCCAGTAGTATGGTCTCAGGGAACACTGAAGCTTTCTTT.

The V gene is TRBV15, the J gene TRBJ1-3, with TRBD1 as a possible D gene (6 bases). Germline CDR1 LNHNV, CDR2 YYDKDF (reference sequence). This CDR3 is 15 amino acids long. The V end was cut by 0 bases, the J end by 10 bases, with 16 bases between. CDR3 nucleotides: TGTGCCACCAGCAGAGATTCGCCCGGCAGGGGAACCATATATTTT. Its protein is CATSRDSPGRGTIYF.

In its sample, this clone was seen once. This rearrangement joins TRBV4-1 to TRBJ1-1, with D uncertain. The CDR3 consists of 13 residues. Trimming shortened V by 1 base and J by 6 bases, and 9 bases separated the two germline ends. From germline, CDR1 is MGHRA and CDR2 YSYEKL. The CDR3 here is CASSQGHGAEAFF. For the CDR3, the DNA is TGCGCCAGCAGCCAAGGGCACGGGGCTGAAGCTTTCTTT.

V is TRBV10-3 and J is TRBJ1-1; no definite D call. CDR1 and CDR2 (germline): ENHRY, SYGVKD. This CDR3 comprises 12 residues. Trimming removed 11 bases at V and 0 bases at J, with 10 bases between. This CDR3 is CAVKALNTEAFF. In nucleotides, the CDR3 is TGTGCCGTCAAAGCTTTGAACACTGAAGCTTTCTTT.

The chain couples TRBV30 to TRBJ1-2; TRBD1 agrees at 8 bases. This CDR3 contains 13 residues. CDR1 and CDR2 (germline): GTSNPN, SVGIG (reference sequence). Trimming cost V 4 bases and J 7 bases; bases outside gene matches: 8. The CDR3 nucleotides read TGTGCCTGGAATATGGACAGGGTATTTGGCTACACCTTC. This encodes CAWNMDRVFGYTF.

V gene TRBV6-6 combines with J gene TRBJ2-3; TRBD2 matches at 9 bases. This CDR3 has 17 residues. V shed 5 bases and J 2 bases; nucleotides not matched to a gene: 11. CDR1 and CDR2 (germline): MNHNY, SVGAGI (reference sequence). The CDR3 DNA is TGTGCCAGCAGTCCTAAAGAGCGGGGGGCTCTCACAGATACGCAGTATTTT. Its translation is CASSPKERGALTDTQYF.

This clone appeared once. V gene TRBV7-2 combines with J gene TRBJ2-5; D perhaps matches TRBD2 (6 bases). CDR1 and CDR2 from the germline V gene are SGHTA and FQGNSA. Trimming stripped 4 bases from V and 5 bases from J, with 14 bases between. The CDR3 loop spans 14 amino acids. The CDR3 region has the DNA TGTGCCAGCAGCTCAGAGCCGGGGAGGGAGACCCAGTACTTC. Translation gives CASSSEPGRETQYF.

This clone was recorded at least ten times. The V gene is TRBV20-1, the J gene TRBJ2-7; tentatively, D is TRBD2 (5 bases). Germline lookup yields CDR1 DFQATT and CDR2 SNEGSKA (reference sequence). The CDR3 has 11 amino acids. With 3 bases removed from V and 6 bases from J, the gap between germline ends came to 9 bases. The CDR3, as DNA: TGCAGTGCTAGTAAGGGAGCCGAGCAGTACTTC. Amino acids: CSASKGAEQYF.

The rearrangement joins TRBV10-3 to TRBJ1-5; 8 bases align to TRBD1. The ends lost 6 bases at V and 1 base at J; junction bases unmatched: 2. The CDR3 length is 14 residues. CDR1 and CDR2 (germline): ENHRY, SYGVKD. The CDR3 sequence: CAISRQGSNQPQHF. The CDR3 DNA reads TGTGCCATCAGCAGACAGGGGAGCAATCAGCCCCAGCATTTT.